Given below is one TCR beta chain in context. The data were obtained in a study of blood T cells in healthy people across ages. The germline V and J ends were trimmed by 5 bases and 0 bases, with 10 bases remaining between them. The CDR3 covers 13 residues. The germline V gene has CDR1 DFQATT and CDR2 SNEGSKA (reference sequence). Alongside a J-beta primer mix, a sample-barcoded 5' primer served in a second PCR lasting about 7 to 11 cycles. TCRdb recomputed calls from the 5' RACE reads with MiXCR, one row per CDR3 protein. The sample lists 850,000 to 1,000,000 distinct CDR3 sequences, around 49% occurring once.

Sequencing input: blood. This chain connects TRBV20-1 to TRBJ1-2, with a weak D call TRBD1 (6 bases). The receptor was derived from a man younger than 45 in good health. As DNA, the CDR3 is TGCAGTGCTTGGACAGACTCTAACTATGGCTACACCTTC. Translation: CSAWTDSNYGYTF.